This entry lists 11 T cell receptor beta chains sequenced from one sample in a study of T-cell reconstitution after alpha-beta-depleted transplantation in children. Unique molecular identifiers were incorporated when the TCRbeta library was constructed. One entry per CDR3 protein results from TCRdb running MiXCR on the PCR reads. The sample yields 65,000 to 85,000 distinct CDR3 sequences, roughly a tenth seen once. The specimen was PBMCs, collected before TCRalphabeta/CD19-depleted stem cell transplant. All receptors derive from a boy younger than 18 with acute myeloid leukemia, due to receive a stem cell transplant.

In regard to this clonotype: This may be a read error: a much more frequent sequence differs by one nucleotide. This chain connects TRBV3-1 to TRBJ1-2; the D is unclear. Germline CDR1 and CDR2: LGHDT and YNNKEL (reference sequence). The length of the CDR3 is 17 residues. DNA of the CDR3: TGTGCCTGCAGCCAAGATAGAAGAGAGAGGATCAACTATGGCTACACCTTC. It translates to CACSQDRRERINYGYTF.

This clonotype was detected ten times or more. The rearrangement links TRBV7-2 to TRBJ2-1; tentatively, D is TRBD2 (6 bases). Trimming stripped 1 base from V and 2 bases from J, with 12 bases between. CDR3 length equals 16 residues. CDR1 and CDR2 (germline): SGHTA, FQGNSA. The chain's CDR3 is CASSLVGGTPYNEQFF. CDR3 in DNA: TGTGCCAGCAGCTTAGTCGGCGGGACCCCCTACAATGAGCAGTTCTTC.

The DNA of the CDR3 is TGTGCCAGCAGCGTATCCGGGGCCACCTACGAGCAGTACTTC. Its protein is CASSVSGATYEQYF. The V call is TRBV11-1, the J call TRBJ2-7; D possibly matches TRBD1 or TRBD2 (5 bases each). The CDR3 has 14 residues. Germline V gene data show CDR1 as SGHAT and CDR2 as FQDESV (reference sequence). V gave up 5 bases and J gave up 2 bases, with 13 bases separating them.

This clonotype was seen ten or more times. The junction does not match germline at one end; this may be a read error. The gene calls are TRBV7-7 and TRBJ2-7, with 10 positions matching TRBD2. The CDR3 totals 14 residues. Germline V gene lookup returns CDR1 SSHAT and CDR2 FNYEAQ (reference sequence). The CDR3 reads CASSPSGRDYEQYF. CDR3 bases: TGTGCTAGCAGCCCTAGCGGGAGAGATTACGAGCAGTACTTC.

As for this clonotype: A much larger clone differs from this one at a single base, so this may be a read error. CDR3 coding DNA: TGTGCCAGCAGTGAACAGGGGGGGTGGCACGAGCAGTACGTC. Protein product: CASSEQGGWHEQYV. V is TRBV2 and J is TRBJ2-7; possibly TRBD1 or TRBD2 for D (7 bases each). The germline V gene encodes CDR1 SNHLY and CDR2 FYNNEI. With 2 bases removed from V and 5 bases from J, the gap between germline ends came to 13 bases. The CDR3 covers 14 residues.

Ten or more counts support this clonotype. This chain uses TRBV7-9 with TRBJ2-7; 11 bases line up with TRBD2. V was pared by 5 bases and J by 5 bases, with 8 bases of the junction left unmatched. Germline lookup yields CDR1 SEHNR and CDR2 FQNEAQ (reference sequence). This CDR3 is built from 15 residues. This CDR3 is CASSPATSGINEQYF. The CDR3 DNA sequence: TGTGCCAGCAGCCCGGCGACTAGCGGGATCAACGAGCAGTACTTC.

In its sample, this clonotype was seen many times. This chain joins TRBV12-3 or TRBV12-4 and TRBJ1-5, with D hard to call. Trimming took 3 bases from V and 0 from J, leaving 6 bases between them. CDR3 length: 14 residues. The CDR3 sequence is CASSFTLSNQPQHF. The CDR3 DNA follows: TGTGCCAGCAGTTTCACCCTTAGCAATCAGCCCCAGCATTTT.

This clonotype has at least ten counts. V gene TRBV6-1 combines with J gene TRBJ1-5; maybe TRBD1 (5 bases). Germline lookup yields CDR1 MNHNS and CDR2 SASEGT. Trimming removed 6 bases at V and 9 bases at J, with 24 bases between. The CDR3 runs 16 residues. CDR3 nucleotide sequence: TGTGCCAGCAGATCCCGGACCGGGACCCTCTGGGGGCCCCAGCATTTT. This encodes CASRSRTGTLWGPQHF.

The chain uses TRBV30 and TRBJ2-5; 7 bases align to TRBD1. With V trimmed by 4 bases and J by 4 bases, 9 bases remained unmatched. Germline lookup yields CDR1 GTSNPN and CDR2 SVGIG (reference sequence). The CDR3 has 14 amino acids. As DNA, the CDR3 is TGTGCCTGGACGCCACAGGGGTTGGGAGAGACCCAGTACTTC. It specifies CAWTPQGLGETQYF.

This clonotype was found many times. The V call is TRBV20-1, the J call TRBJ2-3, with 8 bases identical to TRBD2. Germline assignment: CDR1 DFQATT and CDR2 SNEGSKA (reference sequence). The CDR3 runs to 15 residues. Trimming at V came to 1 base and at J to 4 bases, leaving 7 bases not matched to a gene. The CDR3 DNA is TGCAGTGCTAGAGCTACTAGCGGCCGATCAGATACGCAGTATTTT. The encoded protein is CSARATSGRSDTQYF.

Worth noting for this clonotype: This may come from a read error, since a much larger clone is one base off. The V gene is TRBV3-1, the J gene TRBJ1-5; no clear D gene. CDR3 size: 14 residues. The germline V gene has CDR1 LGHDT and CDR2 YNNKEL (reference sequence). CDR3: CARSQGRFNQPQHF. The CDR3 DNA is TGTGCCAGAAGCCAAGGACGGTTCAATCAGCCCCAGCATTTT.